This T cell receptor (beta chain) was identified in a study of blood T cell repertoires in COVID-19. Study details: Sample material is recorded as cDNA or gDNA derived from T cells, B-cell-depleted T cells, or PBMCs.

Trimming pared 1 base from V and 3 bases from J, leaving 4 bases between. This CDR3 is built from 13 residues. Germline lookup yields CDR1 SGHTA and CDR2 FQGNSA. Source study methods: Counts of nucleated cells, estimated from reference gene primer amplification, were obtained. Here immunoSEQ multiplex PCR was the method, and the copy in TCRdb shows in-frame clones only, minus some. V and J calls plus clone size are reproduced from that table; the DNA served to infer D and trimming. Of roughly 180,000 clones listed, 70% to 90% are singletons. The receptor comes from a man between 65 and 80 years old with active or convalescent COVID-19. Sequencing was carried out using peripheral blood. The rearrangement joins TRBV7-2 to TRBJ1-5, with D hard to call. The CDR3 protein is CASSLEHNQPQHF. CDR3 bases: TGTGCCAGCAGCTTAGAGCACAATCAGCCCCAGCATTTT.